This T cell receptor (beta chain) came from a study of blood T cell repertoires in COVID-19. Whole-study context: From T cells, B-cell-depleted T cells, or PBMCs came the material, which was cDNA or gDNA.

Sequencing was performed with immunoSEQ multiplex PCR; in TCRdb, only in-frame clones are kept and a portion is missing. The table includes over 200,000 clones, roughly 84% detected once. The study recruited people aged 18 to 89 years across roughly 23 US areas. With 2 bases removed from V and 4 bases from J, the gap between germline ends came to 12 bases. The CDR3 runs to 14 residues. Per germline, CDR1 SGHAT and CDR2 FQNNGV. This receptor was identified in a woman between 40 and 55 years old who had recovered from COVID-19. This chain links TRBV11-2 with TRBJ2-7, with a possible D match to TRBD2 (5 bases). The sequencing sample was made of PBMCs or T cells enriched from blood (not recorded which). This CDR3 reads CASSLWADSYEQYV. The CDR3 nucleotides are TGTGCCAGCAGCTTATGGGCGGACTCTTACGAGCAGTACGTC.